This T cell receptor (beta chain) came from a study of spatial heterogeneity in lung cancer. Documented time point: sample taken at primary tumor resection. TCRdb reanalysed the 5' RACE reads using MiXCR and keeps one entry per CDR3 protein. Of about 1,200 distinct CDR3 sequences in the sample, over 35% are singletons; the top ten hold around a fifth. Germline V lookup: CDR1 SEHNR, CDR2 FQNEAQ (reference sequence). Trimming stripped 0 bases from V and 5 bases from J, with 5 bases between. This CDR3 region has 13 residues. The chain employs TRBV7-9 and TRBJ2-1; no firm D call. The sequence came from a male donor with early-stage non-small cell lung cancer. Sequencing was performed on normal lung tissue next to the tumor, taken at surgery. DNA of the CDR3: TGTGCCAGCAGCTTAGCGATCGACAATGAGCAGTTCTTC. Its translation: CASSLAIDNEQFF.